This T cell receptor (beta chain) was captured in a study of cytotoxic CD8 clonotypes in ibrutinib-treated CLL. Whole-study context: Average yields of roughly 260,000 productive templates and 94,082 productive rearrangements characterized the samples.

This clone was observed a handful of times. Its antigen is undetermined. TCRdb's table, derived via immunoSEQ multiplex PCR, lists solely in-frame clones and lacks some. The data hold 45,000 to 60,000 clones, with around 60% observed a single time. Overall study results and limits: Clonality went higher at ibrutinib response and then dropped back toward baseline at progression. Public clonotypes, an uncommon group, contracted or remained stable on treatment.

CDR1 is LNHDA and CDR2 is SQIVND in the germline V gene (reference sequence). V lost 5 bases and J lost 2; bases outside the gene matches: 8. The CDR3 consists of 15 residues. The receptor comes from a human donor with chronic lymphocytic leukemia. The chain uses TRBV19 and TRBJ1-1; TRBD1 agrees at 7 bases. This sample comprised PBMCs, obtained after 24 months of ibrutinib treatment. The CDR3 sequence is CASSPQGGPNTEAFF. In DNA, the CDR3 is TGTGCCAGTAGTCCCCAGGGGGGACCTAACACTGAAGCTTTCTTT.